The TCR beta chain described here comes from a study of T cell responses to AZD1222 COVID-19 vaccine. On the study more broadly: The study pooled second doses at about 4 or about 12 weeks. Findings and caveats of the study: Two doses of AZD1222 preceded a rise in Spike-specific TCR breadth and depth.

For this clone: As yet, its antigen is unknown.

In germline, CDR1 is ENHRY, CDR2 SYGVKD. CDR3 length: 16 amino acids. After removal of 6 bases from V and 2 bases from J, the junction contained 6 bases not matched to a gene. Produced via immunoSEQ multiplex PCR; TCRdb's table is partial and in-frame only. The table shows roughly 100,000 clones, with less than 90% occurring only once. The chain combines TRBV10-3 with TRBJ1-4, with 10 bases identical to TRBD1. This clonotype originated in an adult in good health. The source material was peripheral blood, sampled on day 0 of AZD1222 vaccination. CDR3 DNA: TGTGCCATCAGGTCCGGGACAGGGGCGACTAATGAAAAACTGTTTTTT. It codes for CAIRSGTGATNEKLFF.